The rows below give T cell receptor beta chains drawn from one sample of a study of T-cell reconstitution after alpha-beta-depleted transplantation in children. TCRdb re-analysed the PCR reads in MiXCR, keeping a single row per CDR3 protein. This table has 750,000 to 950,000 distinct CDR3 sequences, 15% to 20% appearing once. The sample was PBMCs, mostly from graft donor cells, taken 360 days after TCRalphabeta/CD19-depleted stem cell transplant. All receptors derive from a male patient younger than 18 who had a stem cell transplant for acute lymphoblastic leukemia, so the T cells may come from the graft donor. CDR3s include the opening cysteine and the closing phenylalanine or tryptophan. The D gene is left open where the match is weak. The listing skips clone size in some rows; elsewhere it reads once, few, many or a size class.

abundance	v_gene	d_gene	j_gene	CDR3aa	CDR3nt
few	TRBV6-2/TRBV6-3	TRBD2	TRBJ2-1	CASSSYFPGTSGRPSYNEQFF	TGTGCCAGCAGTTCCTATTTTCCGGGGACTAGCGGGAGGCCATCCTACAATGAGCAGTTCTTC
few	TRBV7-8	.	TRBJ2-1	CASSLEGGKGNEQFF	TGTGCCAGCAGCTTAGAGGGCGGAAAGGGGAATGAGCAGTTCTTC
.	TRBV11-3	.	TRBJ1-1	CASSPGEGPEAFF	TGTGCCAGCAGCCCGGGGGAAGGACCTGAAGCTTTCTTT
.	TRBV24-1	.	TRBJ1-2	CATSDYEGYTF	TGTGCCACCAGTGATTATGAGGGCTACACCTTC
few	TRBV9	.	TRBJ2-7	CASSVTGTTYEQYF	TGTGCCAGCAGCGTTACCGGGACAACCTACGAGCAGTACTTC
.	TRBV24-1	.	TRBJ2-3	CATSGGGRTDTQYF	TGTGCCACCAGTGGAGGGGGGAGGACAGATACGCAGTATTTT
few	TRBV20-1	.	TRBJ2-5	CSASRPKGRQQTQYF	TGCAGTGCTAGCCGCCCCAAGGGACGCCAACAGACCCAGTACTTC
few	TRBV7-8	TRBD1	TRBJ2-7	CASSLIRTGSYEQYF	TGTGCCAGCAGCTTAATCAGGACAGGGTCCTACGAGCAGTACTTC
.	TRBV24-1	TRBD1	TRBJ2-1	CATSDFPQTGGNEQFF	TGTGCCACCAGTGATTTTCCCCAGACAGGGGGCAATGAGCAGTTCTTC
.	TRBV3-2	.	TRBJ2-1	CASSYWTSGSDEQFF	TGTGCCAGCAGCTACTGGACTAGCGGGAGTGATGAGCAGTTCTTC
many	TRBV9	.	TRBJ2-7	CASSPIGGEQYF	TGTGCCAGCAGCCCGATAGGTGGAGAGCAGTACTTC
few	TRBV7-3	TRBD2	TRBJ2-1	CASSLIAGGPYNEQFF	TGTGCCAGCAGCTTAATAGCGGGAGGACCCTACAATGAGCAGTTCTTC
many	TRBV12-3/TRBV12-4	.	TRBJ2-1	CASSLGAGQLIKSSYNEQFF	TGTGCCAGCAGTTTAGGGGCGGGGCAGCTTATTAAGAGCTCCTACAATGAGCAGTTCTTC